This TCR beta chain was identified in a study of shared clonotypes between healthy human individuals. Genomic DNA belonging to each subset was distributed in equal measure over several immunoSEQ plates. Here immunoSEQ multiplex PCR was the method, and the copy in TCRdb shows in-frame clones only, minus some. The sample shows approximately 1,500,000 clones, around 97% of them seen only once. The receptor's source is a man in his thirties or forties in good health. The sequenced sample consisted of naive CD4+ T cells sorted from blood. Subset: CD45RA+ positively selected.

The CDR3, as DNA: TGTGCCAGCACCCCGCGGGGTCGAGGGAACATTCAGTACTTC. Its protein product is CASTPRGRGNIQYF. The J gene is TRBJ2-4, the V gene TRBV7-9, with D possibly matching TRBD2 (6 bases). Trimming cost V 7 bases and J 7 bases, with 17 bases left between them. Germline V gene sequence: CDR1 SEHNR, CDR2 FQNEAQ (reference sequence). The CDR3 extends over 14 amino acids.